This T cell receptor (beta chain) was identified during a study of CD8+CD57+ T cells in acquired aplastic anemia. General observations from the study: Researchers reported that CD8+ Simpson's diversity was not significantly different in patients versus controls.

This clonotype has a count of ten or more. Antigen specificity is unknown. Sequencing was done on patients that had shown CD8+CD57+ cell expansion by flow cytometry. Deletions cut 3 bases from V and 5 bases from J, with 10 bases between. CDR3 length equals 13 residues. Germline V gives CDR1 SGHVS, CDR2 FQNEAQ. Genomic DNA provided the template from which TCR beta VDJ and CDR3 profiles were obtained. MiXCR, applied by TCRdb to the reads, yields one record per CDR3 protein. The repertoire holds more than 150,000 distinct CDR3 sequences, with less than 50% as singletons. Sample: sorted CD4+, CD8+, or CD8+CD57+ T cells (not recorded which) from PBMCs. The source is a human donor with aplastic anemia. The rearrangement uses TRBV7-8 and TRBJ1-1; D not resolved. CDR3 protein: CASSFAGRTEAFF. CDR3 nucleotide sequence: TGTGCCAGCAGCTTTGCGGGAAGGACTGAAGCTTTCTTT.